The sequence of this T cell receptor beta chain was determined in a study of healthy donors' naive CD4 and CD8 T cells. Study-level results: Alpha and beta chains were sequenced in bulk without pairing.

Starting from 500 ng of total RNA, TCR libraries were made with linear amplification. TCRdb analysed the reads with MiXCR anew, one entry per CDR3 protein. The repertoire holds around 180,000 distinct CDR3 sequences, with over 60% as singletons. Trimming cost V 3 bases and J 7 bases, with 12 bases left between them. Germline loops: CDR1 SQVTM, CDR2 ANQGSEA. CDR3 length: 12 residues. In regard to this clonotype: The antigen is undetermined.

The sample taken for sequencing was naive CD4+ and CD8+ T cells sorted from blood, pooled from several donors. The receptor comes from a pool of human donors in good health; the sample pools cells from several healthy donors. The genes are TRBV29-1 and TRBJ1-2; D not resolved. Here the CDR3 DNA reads TGCAGCGTTGATAGCGGTGCGCGTGGCTACACCTTC. This translates into CSVDSGARGYTF.